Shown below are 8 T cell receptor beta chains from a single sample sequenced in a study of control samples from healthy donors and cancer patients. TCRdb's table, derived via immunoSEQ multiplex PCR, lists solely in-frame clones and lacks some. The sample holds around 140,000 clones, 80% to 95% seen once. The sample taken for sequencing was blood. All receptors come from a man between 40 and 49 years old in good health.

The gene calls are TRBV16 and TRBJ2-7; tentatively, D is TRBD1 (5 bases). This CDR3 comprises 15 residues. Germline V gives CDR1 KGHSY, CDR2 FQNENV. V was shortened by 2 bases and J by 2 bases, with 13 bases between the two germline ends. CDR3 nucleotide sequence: TGTGCCAGCAGCCAAGGTCGGCAGGGCCCCTACGAGCAGTACTTC. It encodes CASSQGRQGPYEQYF.

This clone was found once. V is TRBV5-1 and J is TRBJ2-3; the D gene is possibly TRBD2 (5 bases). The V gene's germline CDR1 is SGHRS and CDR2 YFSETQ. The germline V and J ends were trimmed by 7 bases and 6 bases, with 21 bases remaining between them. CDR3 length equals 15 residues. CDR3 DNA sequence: TGCGCCAGCCTCGGCGGGCTTGATTCTGACGATACGCAGTATTTT. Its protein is CASLGGLDSDDTQYF. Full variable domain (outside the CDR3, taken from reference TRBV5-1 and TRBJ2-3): KAGVTQTPRYLIKTRGQQVTLSCSPISGHRSVSWYQQTPGQGLQFLFEYFSETQRNKGNFPGRFSGRQFSNSRSEMNVSTLELGDSALYLCASLGGLDSDDTQYFGPGTRLTVL.

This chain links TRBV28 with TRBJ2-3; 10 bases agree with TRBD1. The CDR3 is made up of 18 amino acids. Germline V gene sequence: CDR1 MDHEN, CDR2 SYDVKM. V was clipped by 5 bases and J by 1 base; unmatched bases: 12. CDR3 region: CASSETGGASWRTDTQYF. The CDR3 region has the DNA TGTGCCAGCAGTGAGACAGGGGGCGCTTCGTGGCGCACAGATACGCAGTATTTT. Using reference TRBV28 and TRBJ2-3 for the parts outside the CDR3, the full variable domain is DVKVTQSSRYLVKRTGEKVFLECVQDMDHENMFWYRQDPGLGLRLIYFSYDVKMKEKGDIPEGYSVSREKKERFSLILESASTNQTSMYLCASSETGGASWRTDTQYFGPGTRLTVL.

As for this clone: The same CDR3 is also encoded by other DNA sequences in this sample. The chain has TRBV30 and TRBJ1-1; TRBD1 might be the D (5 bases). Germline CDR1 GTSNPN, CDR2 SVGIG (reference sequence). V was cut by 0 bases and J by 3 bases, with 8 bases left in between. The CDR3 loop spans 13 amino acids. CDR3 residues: CAWSVQVYTEAFF. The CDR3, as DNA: TGTGCCTGGAGTGTACAGGTCTACACTGAAGCTTTCTTT.

CDR3 coding DNA: TGTGCCATCCAACTAGCGGGGCGGAATGAGCAGTTCTTC. It is translated as CAIQLAGRNEQFF. V gene TRBV10-3 combines with J gene TRBJ2-1, with TRBD2 matching 10 bases. Germline V lookup: CDR1 ENHRY, CDR2 SYGVKD. Trimming at V came to 8 bases and at J to 7 bases, leaving 5 bases not matched to a gene. This CDR3 is 13 amino acids long.

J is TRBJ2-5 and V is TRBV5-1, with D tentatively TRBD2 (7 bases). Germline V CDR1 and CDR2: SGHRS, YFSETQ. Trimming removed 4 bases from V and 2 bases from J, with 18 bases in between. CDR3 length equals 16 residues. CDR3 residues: CASSNWPRGRQETQYF. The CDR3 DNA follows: TGCGCCAGCAGCAATTGGCCGCGGGGGCGGCAAGAGACCCAGTACTTC. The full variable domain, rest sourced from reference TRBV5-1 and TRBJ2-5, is KAGVTQTPRYLIKTRGQQVTLSCSPISGHRSVSWYQQTPGQGLQFLFEYFSETQRNKGNFPGRFSGRQFSNSRSEMNVSTLELGDSALYLCASSNWPRGRQETQYFGPGTRLLVL.

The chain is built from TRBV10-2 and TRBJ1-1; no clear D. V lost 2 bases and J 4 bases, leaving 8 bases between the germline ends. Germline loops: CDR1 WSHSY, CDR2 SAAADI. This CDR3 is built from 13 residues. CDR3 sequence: CASSEQVGTEAFF. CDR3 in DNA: TGCGCCAGCAGTGAGCAGGTGGGCACTGAAGCTTTCTTT.

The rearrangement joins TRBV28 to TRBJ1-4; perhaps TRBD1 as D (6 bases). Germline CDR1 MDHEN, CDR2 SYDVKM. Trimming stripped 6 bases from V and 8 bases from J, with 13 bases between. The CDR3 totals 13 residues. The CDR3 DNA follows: TGTGCCAGCAGGACCCCAGGGGTAGAAAAACTGTTTTTT. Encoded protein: CASRTPGVEKLFF.